The clone carrying this TCR beta chain was found many times. Its specificity is not known. A single record per CDR3 protein comes from TCRdb applying MiXCR to the 5' RACE reads. The sample has some 300,000 distinct CDR3 sequences, about 3.5% seen once. This sample was included in a study of T cells after yellow fever vaccination. The germline CDR1 and CDR2 sequences are MNHEY and SVGAGI. V gave up 0 bases and J gave up 0 bases, with 10 bases separating them. The CDR3 length is 16 residues. Study-wide findings and caveats: Researchers cautioned that FACS-sorted repertoires could harbor abundant clonotypes contaminating from the bulk population. Re-detected after boosting: most primary clones, 96% of CD4 and 75% to 90% of CD8.

V gene TRBV6-5 combines with J gene TRBJ2-3; D not resolved. Sequencing was performed on PBMCs, taken on the day of the yellow fever booster vaccination. The TCR was taken from a man between 18 and 35 years old who received the YFV17D yellow fever vaccine. CDR3 nucleotide sequence: TGTGCCAGCAGTTACTCCGAAAGTGCTAGCACAGATACGCAGTATTTT. This codes for CASSYSESASTDTQYF.